This T cell receptor (beta chain) comes out of a study of cytomegalovirus exposure and HLA in healthy donors. The germline gives CDR1 SGHNT, CDR2 YYREEE (reference sequence). This CDR3 comprises 16 residues. V lost 3 bases, J lost 5 bases, and 6 bases stayed unmatched. Researchers ran the PCR with 60 Vbeta and 13 Jbeta primers. Clones were read by immunoSEQ multiplex PCR, and TCRdb kept only the in-frame ones, dropping some. The sample consists of more than 110,000 clones, approximately 79% of them appearing once. The sample holds one count of this clone. What it recognizes is unknown. As for the donors, each was a healthy bone marrow donor. Regarding the study as a whole: When a later analysis was performed, an Asian-associated ancestry cluster reportedly had fewer N-insertions than the roughly 640-donor mean. Most TCR sequences proved rare, with some public TCRs found in many donors.

Sequencing input: PBMCs. The sequence was collected from a female donor in good health and CMV-seronegative. This rearrangement joins TRBV5-4 to TRBJ2-4; 12 bases align to TRBD1. The CDR3 loop reads CASSSRDRGLQNIQYF. As DNA, the CDR3 is TGTGCCAGCAGCTCCCGGGACAGGGGGCTCCAAAACATTCAGTACTTC.